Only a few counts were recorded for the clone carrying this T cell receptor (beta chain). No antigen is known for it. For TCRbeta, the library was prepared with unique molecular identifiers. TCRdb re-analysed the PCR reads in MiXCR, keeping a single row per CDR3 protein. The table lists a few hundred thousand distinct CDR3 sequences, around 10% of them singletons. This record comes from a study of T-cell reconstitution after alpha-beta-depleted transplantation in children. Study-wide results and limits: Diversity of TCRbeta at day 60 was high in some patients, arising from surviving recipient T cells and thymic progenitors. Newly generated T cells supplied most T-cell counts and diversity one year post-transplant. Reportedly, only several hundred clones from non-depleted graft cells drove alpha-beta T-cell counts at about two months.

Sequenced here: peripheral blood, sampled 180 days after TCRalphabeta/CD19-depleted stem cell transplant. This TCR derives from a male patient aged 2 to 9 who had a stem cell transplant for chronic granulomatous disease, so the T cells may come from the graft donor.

The CDR3 DNA reads as TGTGCCAGCAGTTTATGGCAGGGGTCCACTAATGAAAAACTGTTTTTT. Its translation is CASSLWQGSTNEKLFF. This chain connects TRBV28 to TRBJ1-4, with D perhaps matching TRBD1 (6 bases). V was clipped by 0 bases and J by 2 bases, with 10 bases between them. CDR1 and CDR2 (germline): MDHEN, SYDVKM. This CDR3 has 16 amino acids.